Following are 25 T cell receptor beta chains from one sample sequenced in a study of shared clonotypes between healthy human individuals. The assay was immunoSEQ multiplex PCR, and TCRdb's table has in-frame clones only and misses some. The table has about 1,900,000 clones, 85% to 95% seen once. Naive CD8 cells lacked CD45RO, underwent positive selection for CCR7 and left out terminally differentiated effector memory CD45RA+ cells. The material sequenced was naive CD8+ T cells sorted from blood. These receptors all come from a man younger than 35 in good health.

The rearrangement joins TRBV30 to TRBJ2-2, with TRBD1 identical over 11 bases. The CDR3 is 18 amino acids. Losses at the gene ends were 0 bases for V and 6 bases for J; bases not matched to a gene: 12. Per the germline V gene, CDR1 is GTSNPN and CDR2 is SVGIG (reference sequence). The CDR3 loop is CAWSVLGQGAYLAGELFF. As DNA, the CDR3 is TGTGCCTGGAGTGTATTAGGACAGGGGGCGTATCTTGCCGGGGAGCTGTTTTTT.

This chain's CDR3 is CASSWVGTQYF. CDR3 bases: TGTGCCAGCAGCTGGGTTGGTACGCAGTATTTT. The genes are TRBV5-6 and TRBJ2-3, with D hard to call. Trimming removed 3 bases at V and 8 bases at J, with 7 bases between. CDR3 length: 11 amino acids. Germline CDR1 is SGHDT and CDR2 is YYEEEE.

Details on this clone: The sample contains more than one DNA sequence encoding this CDR3. CDR3 residues: CASSFGGDNQPQHF. In nucleotides, the CDR3 is TGTGCCAGCAGTTTCGGGGGGGATAATCAGCCCCAGCATTTT. The chain has TRBV28 and TRBJ1-5, with a possible D match to TRBD1 (5 bases). CDR3 length equals 14 residues. Deletions cut 3 bases from V and 4 bases from J, with 10 bases between. Germline CDR1 and CDR2: MDHEN and SYDVKM.

The chain joins TRBV5-6 to TRBJ2-7; maybe TRBD2 (6 bases). Trimming took off 4 bases at V and 2 bases at J, with 16 bases between the two ends. CDR1 is SGHDT, CDR2 YYEEEE, per germline. CDR3 length equals 15 residues. The chain's CDR3 is CASSASGEATYEQYF. The CDR3, as DNA: TGTGCCAGCAGCGCGTCGGGGGAGGCAACCTACGAGCAGTACTTC. The full variable domain, with the rest looked up from reference TRBV5-6 and TRBJ2-7, is DAGVTQSPTHLIKTRGQQVTLRCSPKSGHDTVSWYQQALGQGPQFIFQYYEEEERQRGNFPDRFSGHQFPNYSSELNVNALLLGDSALYLCASSASGEATYEQYFGPGTRLTVT.

J is TRBJ2-2 and V is TRBV21-1; no DNA check was done on the table's D call, TRBD1. TRBV21-1 is recorded as a pseudogene. This CDR3 has 20 residues. For the CDR3, the DNA is TGTGCCAGCAGCAAAGCGACAGGGGGTAGGGTGCTCGCGAACACCGGGGAGCTGTTTTTT. It codes for CASSKATGGRVLANTGELFF.

To note about this clone: Other DNA variants within this sample encode the same CDR3. The V gene is TRBV6-5, the J gene TRBJ2-2; D is perhaps TRBD1 (5 bases). Trimming left V 5 bases short and J 3 bases short, with 10 bases between. The CDR3 has 14 residues. Germline values: CDR1 MNHEY, CDR2 SVGAGI. CDR3 loop: CASSIDRDTGELFF. The CDR3 bases are TGTGCCAGCAGTATTGACAGAGACACCGGGGAGCTGTTTTTT.

The rearrangement links TRBV5-1 to TRBJ1-3; D is unresolved. Germline V gene lookup returns CDR1 SGHRS and CDR2 YFSETQ. V dropped 3 bases and J dropped 4 bases, with 11 bases sitting between them. The CDR3 is 14 amino acids. DNA of the CDR3: TGCGCCAGCAGCTCCGACGGAGGAGGAAACACCATATATTTT. Its protein is CASSSDGGGNTIYF.

V and J are TRBV11-2 and TRBJ2-7; possibly TRBD1 for D (6 bases). The CDR3 contains 14 residues. The germline V gene encodes CDR1 SGHAT and CDR2 FQNNGV. Trimming took off 4 bases at V and 0 bases at J, with 10 bases between the two ends. As DNA, the CDR3 is TGTGCCAGCAGCTCCCGGACAGCCTCCTACGAGCAGTACTTC. As protein: CASSSRTASYEQYF.

The genes are TRBV5-6 and TRBJ2-2; no clear D. This CDR3 has 14 residues. Trimming took off 2 bases at V and 1 base at J, with 6 bases between the two ends. CDR1 and CDR2 from the germline V gene are SGHDT and YYEEEE. The CDR3 DNA sequence: TGTGCCAGCAGCTTTGACCAGAACACCGGGGAGCTGTTTTTT. Protein product: CASSFDQNTGELFF. Using reference TRBV5-6 and TRBJ2-2 for the parts outside the CDR3, the full variable domain is DAGVTQSPTHLIKTRGQQVTLRCSPKSGHDTVSWYQQALGQGPQFIFQYYEEEERQRGNFPDRFSGHQFPNYSSELNVNALLLGDSALYLCASSFDQNTGELFFGEGSRLTVL.

The chain links TRBV4-3 to TRBJ1-4; D ambiguous. Trimming removed 0 bases from V and 7 bases from J, with 18 bases in between. CDR3 size: 17 residues. Looked up from germline, CDR1 is LGHNA and CDR2 is YSLEER. The CDR3 nucleotides are TGCGCCAGCAGCCAAGAGGCAGGCGGCCCTCTAGGTGAAAAACTGTTTTTT. It yields the protein CASSQEAGGPLGEKLFF.

This chain links TRBV19 with TRBJ2-7; D unresolved. V was pared by 6 bases and J by 0 bases, with 15 bases between. The CDR3 covers 15 residues. Germline values: CDR1 LNHDA, CDR2 SQIVND (reference sequence). CDR3 DNA sequence: TGTGCCAGTAGGCCCCCAGGACGGTACTCCTACGAGCAGTACTTC. Protein product: CASRPPGRYSYEQYF.

This chain joins TRBV18 and TRBJ2-2; D might be TRBD1 (6 bases). The germline CDR1 and CDR2 sequences are KGHSH and LQKENI. V lost 6 bases, J lost 0 bases, and 11 bases lay in between. This CDR3 region has 15 residues. The CDR3 spells CASSPGTTNTGELFF. CDR3 coding DNA: TGTGCCAGCTCCCCCGGGACAACGAACACCGGGGAGCTGTTTTTT.

This chain links TRBV19 with TRBJ2-2, with D perhaps matching TRBD1 or TRBD2 (5 bases each). The V gene lost 10 bases and the J gene lost 0 bases, with 15 bases spanning the gap. Germline CDR1 is LNHDA and CDR2 is SQIVND (reference sequence). CDR3 length: 15 amino acids. The CDR3 is CATAPGRPNTGELFF. For the CDR3, the DNA is TGTGCCACCGCCCCGGGACGGCCGAACACCGGGGAGCTGTTTTTT.

This clone came up once. The rearrangement uses TRBV6-1 and TRBJ2-2; TRBD2 matches at 7 bases. The germline CDR1 and CDR2 sequences are MNHNS and SASEGT. Trimming cost V 2 bases and J 4 bases; bases outside gene matches: 10. This CDR3 is 17 amino acids long. As DNA, the CDR3 is TGTGCCAGCAGTGAAATGAGGGGACTAACTCGCACCGGGGAGCTGTTTTTT. This encodes CASSEMRGLTRTGELFF.

The rearrangement joins TRBV6-5 to TRBJ2-1, with D hard to call. In germline, CDR1 is MNHEY, CDR2 SVGAGI. The CDR3 is 16 residues long. V was shortened by 0 bases and J by 1 base, with 10 bases between the two germline ends. The CDR3 DNA is TGTGCCAGCAGTTACTCGATACCCTCTTCCTACAATGAGCAGTTCTTC. Amino acid sequence: CASSYSIPSSYNEQFF.

The J gene is TRBJ2-7, the V gene TRBV11-2; D not certain. V gave up 0 bases and J gave up 5 bases, with 2 bases separating them. In germline, CDR1 is SGHAT, CDR2 FQNNGV. The CDR3 consists of 11 residues. CDR3 sequence reads: CASSLEDEQYF. CDR3 in DNA: TGTGCCAGCAGCTTAGAGGACGAGCAGTACTTC. Full variable domain (rest looked up from reference TRBV11-2 and TRBJ2-7): EAGVAQSPRYKIIEKRQSVAFWCNPISGHATLYWYQQILGQGPKLLIQFQNNGVVDDSQLPKDRFSAERLKGVDSTLKIQPAKLEDSAVYLCASSLEDEQYFGPGTRLTVT.

The J gene is TRBJ2-5, the V gene TRBV7-9; a possible D gene is TRBD1 (5 bases). CDR3 length: 16 amino acids. The germline V gene has CDR1 SEHNR and CDR2 FQNEAQ (reference sequence). V was trimmed by 5 bases and J by 2 bases, leaving 18 bases between them. In nucleotides, the CDR3 is TGTGCCAGCAGCAAAGACAGTTTTATCGGTCAAGAGACCCAGTACTTC. It codes for CASSKDSFIGQETQYF.

The chain uses TRBV19 and TRBJ1-1; 7 positions agree with TRBD1. The trim removed 0 bases at V and 0 bases at J, leaving 16 bases unmatched. The CDR3 extends over 20 amino acids. Germline V gene sequence: CDR1 LNHDA, CDR2 SQIVND (reference sequence). CDR3 coding DNA: TGTGCCAGTAGTATAGACCACTGGGGCTCCGGGACAGTTATGAACACTGAAGCTTTCTTT. Amino acid sequence: CASSIDHWGSGTVMNTEAFF.

This clone was counted a few times. The chain has TRBV28 and TRBJ1-6; 10 bases are a match to TRBD1. CDR1 is MDHEN, CDR2 SYDVKM, per germline. V shed 11 bases and J 8 bases; nucleotides not matched to a gene: 6. CDR3 length: 13 amino acids. CDR3: CACSGTGDSPLHF. CDR3 bases: TGTGCCTGCTCCGGGACAGGGGATTCACCCCTCCACTTT.

This clone appeared a single time. Distinct nucleotide sequences in the sample also encode this CDR3. This chain joins TRBV4-1 and TRBJ2-3; D not certain. Looked up from germline, CDR1 is MGHRA and CDR2 is YSYEKL. Trimming removed 0 bases at V and 6 bases at J, with 7 bases between. This CDR3 has 13 amino acids. The CDR3 bases are TGCGCCAGCAGCCAAGAAGGACGGGATACGCAGTATTTT. As protein: CASSQEGRDTQYF.

In the case of this clone: Germline is not matched at one junction end, which may reflect a read error. The chain employs TRBV7-7 and TRBJ1-1; 8 nucleotides agree with TRBD1. CDR1 and CDR2 (germline): SSHAT, FNYEAQ (reference sequence). The CDR3 is 16 residues long. The CDR3 region is CASSLAPAGGFTEAFF. The CDR3 DNA follows: TGTGCTAGCAGCTTAGCGCCGGCAGGGGGCTTCACTGAAGCTTTCTTT.

The chain combines TRBV2 with TRBJ2-1; 13 bases line up with TRBD2. The V gene's germline CDR1 is SNHLY and CDR2 FYNNEI. V shed 4 bases and J 9 bases; nucleotides not matched to a gene: 6. CDR3 size: 15 residues. CDR3 DNA: TGTGCCAGCAGTGCTACTAGCGGGAGGGTGATTGAGCAGTTCTTC. It specifies CASSATSGRVIEQFF.

With regard to this clone: The identical CDR3 is also encoded by other nucleotide sequences in the sample. This chain links TRBV6-1 with TRBJ2-7; D is perhaps TRBD2 (6 bases). The V gene lost 3 bases and the J gene lost 3 bases, with 12 bases spanning the gap. CDR1 and CDR2 (germline): MNHNS, SASEGT. The CDR3 totals 14 residues. The CDR3 DNA is TGTGCCAGCAGTGAGGGAGGCGGGATCTACGAGCAGTACTTC. Translated: CASSEGGGIYEQYF.

This clone was detected once. The chain has TRBV7-5 and TRBJ2-4; TRBD1, the table's D call, lacks a check against the DNA. TRBV7-5 is tagged as a pseudogene. The CDR3 totals 20 residues. The CDR3 bases are TGTGCCAGAAGCTTCGGTGACCCTGGACAGGCCCTGGAGGCCAAAAACATTCAGTACTTC. It codes for CARSFGDPGQALEAKNIQYF.

This clone was recorded a few times. This sample also contains other DNA sequences that code for the same CDR3. This chain connects TRBV5-6 to TRBJ2-7; D unclear. Trimming removed 0 bases at V and 3 bases at J, with 4 bases between. CDR1 and CDR2 (germline): SGHDT, YYEEEE. The CDR3 is made up of 12 amino acids. The CDR3 sequence: CASSLGHYEQYF. The CDR3 DNA is TGTGCCAGCAGCTTGGGCCACTACGAGCAGTACTTC.